These 26 T cell receptor beta chains were all obtained from the same sample, sequenced in a study of blood T cell repertoires in COVID-19. Method: immunoSEQ multiplex PCR; TCRdb's copy keeps in-frame clones and lacks some. Of 200,000 to 250,000 clones in the sample, about four fifths were seen once. Sample: peripheral blood. The receptors were sampled from a man older than 75 with acute or convalescent COVID-19.

This clone has only a few counts. The chain combines TRBV7-9 with TRBJ1-1; the match to TRBD1 covers 7 bases. The J segment lost 5 bases and the V segment lost 4 bases, leaving 4 bases of the junction unmatched. The germline V gene encodes CDR1 SEHNR and CDR2 FQNEAQ (reference sequence). CDR3 length: 13 residues. This CDR3 is CASSSTGKTEAFF. In DNA, the CDR3 is TGTGCCAGCAGCTCGACAGGGAAGACTGAAGCTTTCTTT.

J is TRBJ1-2 and V is TRBV25-1, with 8 positions matching TRBD1. In germline, CDR1 is MGHDK, CDR2 SYGVNS. The J segment lost 9 bases and the V segment lost 4 bases, leaving 7 bases of the junction unmatched. The CDR3 extends over 13 amino acids. The CDR3 coding sequence is TGTGCCAGCAGTGGACCTGGACAGGGCCGCTACACCTTC. This codes for CASSGPGQGRYTF.

The chain employs TRBV28 and TRBJ2-7, with 8 bases that match TRBD1. The ends lost 6 bases at V and 1 base at J; junction bases unmatched: 8. Per the germline V gene, CDR1 is MDHEN and CDR2 is SYDVKM. This CDR3 is built from 15 residues. The CDR3 here is CASRSGGIGSYEQYF. DNA of the CDR3: TGTGCCAGCAGATCAGGGGGCATAGGATCCTACGAGCAGTACTTC.

The rearrangement joins TRBV7-2 to TRBJ1-2; TRBD1 agrees at 7 bases. Germline V gives CDR1 SGHTA, CDR2 FQGNSA. CDR3 length equals 13 residues. Losses at the gene ends were 6 bases for V and 5 bases for J; bases not matched to a gene: 6. Written as DNA, the CDR3 is TGTGCCAGCAGTATCGACAGGGAATATGGCTACACCTTC. Its protein is CASSIDREYGYTF.

The chain has TRBV3-1 (or the pseudogene TRBV3-2) and TRBJ2-5; TRBD2 matches 13 bases. Germline CDR1 is LGHDT and CDR2 is YNNKEL (reference sequence). CDR3 length: 16 residues. The V segment lost 4 bases and the J segment 5 bases; nucleotides outside the gene matches: 7. The chain's CDR3 is CASSPRLAGGGETQYF. CDR3 DNA: TGTGCCAGCAGCCCGCGACTAGCGGGGGGCGGGGAGACCCAGTACTTC.

The V and J genes are TRBV5-6 and TRBJ1-2, with a possible D match to TRBD1 (5 bases). This CDR3 is built from 13 residues. Germline CDR1 is SGHDT and CDR2 is YYEEEE. Between the trimmed V and J ends, which lost 4 bases and 3 bases, there was a span of 10 bases. The chain's CDR3 is CASSPGLDYGYTF. For the CDR3, the DNA is TGTGCCAGCAGCCCAGGGTTGGACTATGGCTACACCTTC.

The V call is TRBV19, the J call TRBJ2-1; 7 bases agree with TRBD1. CDR1 and CDR2 (germline): LNHDA, SQIVND (reference sequence). V gave up 7 bases and J gave up 6 bases; unmatched junction bases: 9. CDR3 size: 14 residues. The CDR3 DNA sequence: TGTGCCAGTAACCCACCGGGACAGTTCAATGAGCAGTTCTTC. This translates into CASNPPGQFNEQFF.

This chain links TRBV5-1 with TRBJ2-7, with D maybe TRBD1 (5 bases). Trimming took off 4 bases at V and 2 bases at J, with 13 bases between the two ends. Germline V CDR1 and CDR2: SGHRS, YFSETQ. The CDR3 runs 14 residues. The CDR3, as DNA: TGCGCCAGCAGCCTCAGGGTAACCACCTACGAGCAGTACTTC. Protein sequence: CASSLRVTTYEQYF.

The chain recombines TRBV5-6 with TRBJ2-7; 12 bases are shared with TRBD2. Germline V lookup: CDR1 SGHDT, CDR2 YYEEEE. Trimming took 1 base from V and 1 from J; bases not matched to a gene: 3. The CDR3 length is 16 residues. The DNA of the CDR3 is TGTGCCAGCAGCTTGACTAGCGGGGGGATATCCTACGAGCAGTACTTC. It codes for CASSLTSGGISYEQYF.

CDR3 bases: TGTGCCAGCAGTGTCTCCCCCTACAATGAGCAGTTCTTC. This sequence encodes CASSVSPYNEQFF. The genes are TRBV2 and TRBJ2-1; D is uncertain. Deletions cut 4 bases from V and 2 bases from J, with 6 bases between. This CDR3 comprises 13 residues. Germline loops: CDR1 SNHLY, CDR2 FYNNEI.

The J gene is TRBJ1-4, the V gene TRBV7-8; TRBD1 matches 12 bases. CDR3 length equals 15 residues. V was pared by 4 bases and J by 12 bases, with 9 bases of the junction left unmatched. Germline V gives CDR1 SGHVS, CDR2 FQNEAQ. CDR3 nucleotides: TGTGCCAGCAGCTCTCCGGGACAGGGGGCGAAGCAACTGTTTTTT. Protein sequence: CASSSPGQGAKQLFF.

DNA for the CDR3: TGTGCCAGCAGCTTAACTCCCCTACTAGCGGGAGTTCCCTCCTACAATGAGCAGTTCTTC. It encodes CASSLTPLLAGVPSYNEQFF. The rearrangement joins TRBV7-3 to TRBJ2-1, with 11 bases fitting TRBD2. After removal of 0 bases from V and 0 bases from J, the junction contained 10 bases not matched to a gene. This CDR3 has 20 residues. The V gene's germline CDR1 is SGHTA and CDR2 FQGTGA.

This clone has more than one count but fewer than ten. The J gene is TRBJ1-2, the V gene TRBV4-1; D is unresolved. CDR3 length: 13 residues. Trimming left V 0 bases short and J 8 bases short, with 10 bases between. Germline V CDR1 and CDR2: MGHRA, YSYEKL. The CDR3 spells CASSQERGTGYTF. The CDR3, as DNA: TGCGCCAGCAGCCAAGAGCGGGGAACCGGCTACACCTTC.

This clone showed up just a few times. This chain links TRBV15 with TRBJ2-7; 8 nucleotides align to TRBD2. The CDR3 covers 15 residues. Germline lookup yields CDR1 LNHNV and CDR2 YYDKDF (reference sequence). V lost 5 bases and J lost 4; bases outside the gene matches: 10. DNA of the CDR3: TGTGCCACCAGCGGATCCCTCAGCGGGAGTTACGAGCAGTACTTC. Translating gives CATSGSLSGSYEQYF.

This sequence joins TRBV6-6 and TRBJ1-3, with D perhaps TRBD1 (6 bases). The V gene lost 8 bases and the J gene lost 5 bases, with 10 bases spanning the gap. From germline, CDR1 is MNHNY and CDR2 SVGAGI (reference sequence). This CDR3 has 12 amino acids. The CDR3 loop reads CASGQGRNTIYF. The CDR3 DNA reads TGTGCCAGCGGCCAGGGGAGAAACACCATATATTTT.

The table lists this clone with a count of one. This sequence joins TRBV6-5 and TRBJ1-3, with 7 bases matching TRBD1. Germline V gene data show CDR1 as MNHEY and CDR2 as SVGAGI. The CDR3 has 15 amino acids. The J segment lost 8 bases and the V segment lost 0 bases, leaving 7 bases of the junction unmatched. CDR3 DNA: TGTGCCAGCAGTTACTCGAGGACAGGAGGCGACACCATATATTTT. As protein: CASSYSRTGGDTIYF.

This chain links TRBV30 with TRBJ2-5; 8 nucleotides line up with TRBD1. The CDR3 extends over 14 amino acids. Germline CDR1 GTSNPN, CDR2 SVGIG (reference sequence). V dropped 7 bases and J dropped 4; count of bases not matched to a gene: 11. The CDR3 protein is CAFSRDRGRETQYF. The DNA for the CDR3 is TGTGCCTTTTCCCGAGACAGGGGCCGAGAGACCCAGTACTTC.

This clone was detected only once. The chain employs TRBV27 and TRBJ1-6; TRBD1 might be the D (5 bases). The CDR3 is 18 amino acids. The V end lost 3 bases, the J end lost 6 bases, and 21 bases lay between the germline ends. In germline, CDR1 is MNHEY, CDR2 SMNVEV (reference sequence). CDR3 amino acids: CASSFRARTQVTNSPLHF. In DNA form, the CDR3 reads TGTGCCAGCAGTTTTAGAGCGAGGACACAGGTTACTAATTCACCCCTCCACTTT.

This clone showed up just once. This sequence joins TRBV29-1 and TRBJ2-1; TRBD2 aligns across 13 bases. The CDR3 totals 15 residues. V lost 7 bases, J lost 6 bases, and 9 bases stayed unmatched. The germline gives CDR1 SQVTM, CDR2 ANQGSEA. The CDR3 coding sequence is TGCAGCGGCGAAATCGGGACTAGCGGGACCAATGAGCAGTTCTTC. Residues: CSGEIGTSGTNEQFF.

V gene TRBV7-2 combines with J gene TRBJ2-7; no firm D call. Per germline, CDR1 SGHTA and CDR2 FQGNSA. The CDR3 runs to 12 residues. V lost 3 bases and J lost 2, with 5 bases in between. The CDR3: CASSLTTYEQYF. The CDR3 DNA is TGTGCCAGCAGCTTGACAACCTACGAGCAGTACTTC. Looking up the rest from reference TRBV7-2 and TRBJ2-7 gives the full variable domain: GAGVSQSPSNKVTEKGKDVELRCDPISGHTALYWYRQSLGQGLEFLIYFQGNSAPDKSGLPSDRFSAERTGGSVSTLTIQRTQQEDSAVYLCASSLTTYEQYFGPGTRLTVT.

This clone has more than one count but fewer than ten. The V call is TRBV27, the J call TRBJ1-2; possible D gene TRBD1, 5 bases. Trimming removed 3 bases from V and 4 bases from J, with 18 bases in between. The CDR3 is made up of 16 amino acids. CDR1 is MNHEY, CDR2 SMNVEV, per germline (reference sequence). Written as DNA, the CDR3 is TGTGCCAGCAGTTTTGGGTCCTGGGGCTTGGGCTATGGCTACACCTTC. This encodes CASSFGSWGLGYGYTF.

The chain recombines TRBV28 with TRBJ2-5, with TRBD2 identical over 8 bases. After removal of 6 bases from V and 4 bases from J, the junction contained 7 bases not matched to a gene. The germline CDR1 and CDR2 sequences are MDHEN and SYDVKM. The CDR3 sequence is 14 residues long. The CDR3 DNA is TGTGCCAGCAGCCCACGGGGGGGCCTAGAGACCCAGTACTTC. Its protein product is CASSPRGGLETQYF.

The chain joins TRBV7-3 to TRBJ2-2, with TRBD2 matching 10 bases. The CDR3 is made up of 15 amino acids. The V segment lost 2 bases and the J segment 4 bases; nucleotides outside the gene matches: 1. CDR1 is SGHTA and CDR2 is FQGTGA in the germline V gene. DNA for the CDR3: TGTGCCAGCAGCTTACTAGCGGGAGTCACCGGGGAGCTGTTTTTT. This gives the protein CASSLLAGVTGELFF.

The chain uses TRBV24-1 and TRBJ2-7; the match to TRBD1 covers 12 bases. Germline assignment: CDR1 KGHDR and CDR2 SFDVKD. Unmatched junction bases numbered 6, after V lost 7 bases and J lost 3 bases. This CDR3 has 15 residues. The CDR3 reads CATSVGQGAIYEQYF. DNA of the CDR3: TGTGCCACCAGCGTGGGACAGGGGGCCATCTACGAGCAGTACTTC.

The chain carries TRBV19 and TRBJ2-7, with D possibly TRBD1 on 6 matching bases. V was pared by 6 bases and J by 0 bases, with 12 bases between. The CDR3 length is 14 residues. Germline CDR1 LNHDA, CDR2 SQIVND (reference sequence). This CDR3 reads CASREQGSSYEQYF. CDR3 nucleotides: TGTGCCAGTAGGGAACAGGGTTCCTCCTACGAGCAGTACTTC.

The chain carries TRBV9 and TRBJ2-3, with 9 bases aligning to TRBD2. This CDR3 is built from 16 residues. The germline gives CDR1 SGDLS, CDR2 YYNGEE. V lost 0 bases, J lost 6 bases, and 8 bases stayed unmatched. DNA of the CDR3: TGTGCCAGCAGCGTAGCTATAATAGCGGGAGCGGATACGCAGTATTTT. Translation gives CASSVAIIAGADTQYF. The full variable domain, rest sourced from reference TRBV9 and TRBJ2-3, is DSGVTQTPKHLITATGQRVTLRCSPRSGDLSVYWYQQSLDQGLQFLIQYYNGEERAKGNILERFSAQQFPDLHSELNLSSLELGDSALYFCASSVAIIAGADTQYFGPGTRLTVL.